This TCR beta chain came from a study of blood T cell repertoires in COVID-19. Study-level background: Acute and convalescent COVID-19 specimens originated in the United States, Italy and Spain. T cells, B-cell-depleted T cells, or PBMCs provided the cDNA or gDNA that served as material.

Germline V CDR1 and CDR2: MDHEN, SYDVKM. The CDR3 covers 14 residues. V dropped 1 base and J dropped 7 bases, with 13 bases sitting between them. This clone was recorded once. Authors' processing steps: Reference gene primer amplification in the assay estimated nucleated cell counts. Assay used: immunoSEQ multiplex PCR; TCRdb lists only in-frame clones, some missing. The V and J calls and clone size are taken from that table; D and trimming were inferred from the DNA. The sample lists roughly 140,000 clones, approximately 88% occurring once. V and J are TRBV28 and TRBJ1-2; a weak D match, TRBD1 (6 bases). The TCR was taken from a woman in her forties or fifties with acute or convalescent COVID-19. Sequencing was performed on peripheral blood. The CDR3 region has the DNA TGTGCCAGCAGTTTATTATTGGGGGCGCGTGGCTACACCTTC. Protein: CASSLLLGARGYTF.